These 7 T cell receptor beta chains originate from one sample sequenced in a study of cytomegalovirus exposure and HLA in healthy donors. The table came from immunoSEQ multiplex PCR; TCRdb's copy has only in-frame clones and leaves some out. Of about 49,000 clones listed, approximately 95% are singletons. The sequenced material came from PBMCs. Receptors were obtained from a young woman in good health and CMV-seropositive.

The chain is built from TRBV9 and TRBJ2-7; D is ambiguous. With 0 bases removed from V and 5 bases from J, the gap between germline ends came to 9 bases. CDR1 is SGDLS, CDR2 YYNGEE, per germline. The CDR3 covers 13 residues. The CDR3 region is CASSVGVRDEQYF. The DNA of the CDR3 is TGTGCCAGCAGCGTAGGGGTTCGGGACGAGCAGTACTTC.

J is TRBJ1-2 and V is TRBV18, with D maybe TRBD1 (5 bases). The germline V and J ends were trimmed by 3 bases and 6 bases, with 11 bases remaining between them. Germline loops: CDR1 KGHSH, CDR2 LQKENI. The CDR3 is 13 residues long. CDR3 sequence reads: CASSPGGADGYTF. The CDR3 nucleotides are TGTGCCAGCTCACCCGGAGGGGCTGATGGCTACACCTTC.

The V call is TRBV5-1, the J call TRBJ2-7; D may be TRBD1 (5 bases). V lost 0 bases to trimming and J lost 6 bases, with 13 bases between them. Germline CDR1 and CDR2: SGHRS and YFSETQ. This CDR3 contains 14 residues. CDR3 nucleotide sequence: TGCGCCAGCAGCTTGGAGACAGACCTCGGCGAGCAGTACTTC. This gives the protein CASSLETDLGEQYF. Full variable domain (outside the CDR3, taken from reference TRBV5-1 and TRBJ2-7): KAGVTQTPRYLIKTRGQQVTLSCSPISGHRSVSWYQQTPGQGLQFLFEYFSETQRNKGNFPGRFSGRQFSNSRSEMNVSTLELGDSALYLCASSLETDLGEQYFGPGTRLTVT.

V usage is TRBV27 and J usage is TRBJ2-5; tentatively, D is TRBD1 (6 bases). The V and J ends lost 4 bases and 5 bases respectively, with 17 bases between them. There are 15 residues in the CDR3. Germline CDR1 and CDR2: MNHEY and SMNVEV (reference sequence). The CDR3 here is CASSSIPQGRETQYF. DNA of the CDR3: TGTGCCAGCAGTTCGATCCCACAGGGTCGGGAGACCCAGTACTTC.

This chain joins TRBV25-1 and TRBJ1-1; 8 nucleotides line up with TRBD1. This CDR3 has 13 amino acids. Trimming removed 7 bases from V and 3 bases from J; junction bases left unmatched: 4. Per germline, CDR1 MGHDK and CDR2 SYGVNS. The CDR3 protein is CASKTGVDTEAFF. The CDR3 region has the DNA TGTGCCAGCAAGACAGGGGTTGACACTGAAGCTTTCTTT.

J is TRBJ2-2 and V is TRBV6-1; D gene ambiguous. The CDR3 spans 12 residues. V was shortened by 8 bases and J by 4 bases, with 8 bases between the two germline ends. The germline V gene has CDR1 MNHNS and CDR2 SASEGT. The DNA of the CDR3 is TGTGCCAGCGGAGTTGTCACCGGGGAGCTGTTTTTT. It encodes CASGVVTGELFF.

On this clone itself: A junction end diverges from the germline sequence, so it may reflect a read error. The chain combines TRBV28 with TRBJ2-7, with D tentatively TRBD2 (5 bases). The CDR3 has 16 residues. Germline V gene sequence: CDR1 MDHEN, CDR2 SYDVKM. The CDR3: CASSLIGVSSSDEQYF. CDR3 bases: TGTGCCAGCAGCCTAATCGGGGTATCATCCTCCGACGAGCAGTACTTC.